Listed below are T cell receptor beta chains from one sample, sequenced in a study of T cells in Graves' hyperthyroidism and ophthalmopathy. MiXCR was run by TCRdb on the multiplex PCR reads, yielding one entry per CDR3 protein. The sample consists of 500,000 to 800,000 distinct CDR3 sequences, about 14% of them appearing once. The sequencing input was blood. These receptors came from a woman aged 50 to 60 with Graves' ophthalmopathy. CDR3s include the opening cysteine and the closing phenylalanine or tryptophan. Each record gives: J gene, D gene, clone size, V gene, CDR3 protein, CDR3 DNA. The D gene is left open where the match is weak. Expanded clones are given a class, and other clones once, few, many or no size at all.

TRBJ2-3	NA	many	TRBV7-2	CASSSWGRTDTQYF	TGTGCCAGCAGCTCCTGGGGCCGCACAGATACGCAGTATTTT
TRBJ1-1	NA	NA	TRBV29-1	CSGQQIEAFF	TGCAGCGGTCAACAGATTGAAGCTTTCTTT
TRBJ1-1	NA	many	TRBV28	CASSLTWTAEAFF	TGTGCCAGCAGTTTGACCTGGACAGCTGAAGCTTTCTTT
TRBJ2-1	NA	many	TRBV20-1	CSATQLAGSNEQFF	TGCAGTGCAACCCAACTCGCGGGTAGCAATGAGCAGTTCTTC
TRBJ1-6	NA	NA	TRBV6-5	CASSYGGINNSPLHF	TGTGCCAGCAGTTACGGGGGGATCAATAATTCACCCCTCCACTTT
TRBJ1-4	NA	many	TRBV12-3/TRBV12-4	CASSLWGAPANEKLFF	TGTGCCAGCAGTTTATGGGGCGCCCCGGCTAATGAAAAACTGTTTTTT
TRBJ2-3	TRBD2	NA	TRBV27	CASKAGDFRTQYF	TGTGCCAGCAAAGCGGGAGACTTTCGGACGCAGTATTTT
TRBJ2-7	TRBD2	NA	TRBV10-3	CAISEETSGSEQYF	TGTGCCATCAGTGAGGAGACTAGCGGGAGTGAGCAGTACTTC
TRBJ2-7	TRBD2	few	TRBV19	CASSLLAGGTYEQYF	TGTGCCAGTAGCCTTCTAGCGGGAGGGACCTACGAGCAGTACTTC
TRBJ2-7	TRBD1	NA	TRBV12-3/TRBV12-4	CASSKPGQGGYEQYF	TGTGCCAGCAGTAAGCCGGGACAGGGGGGCTACGAGCAGTACTTC
TRBJ2-1	TRBD1	few	TRBV28	CASSETGVGFF	TGTGCCAGCAGTGAGACAGGGGTAGGGTTCTTC
TRBJ1-5	NA	NA	TRBV6-2/TRBV6-3	CASSYIGGGQPQHF	TGTGCCAGCAGTTACATCGGGGGGGGTCAGCCCCAGCATTTT
TRBJ1-3	NA	few	TRBV6-1	CASSTRAPSGNTIYF	TGTGCCAGCAGTACCAGGGCCCCCTCTGGAAACACCATATATTTT
TRBJ2-1	NA	NA	TRBV20-1	CSARYRGSYNEQFF	TGCAGTGCTAGATATCGGGGGAGTTACAATGAGCAGTTCTTC
TRBJ1-6	TRBD1	NA	TRBV20-1	CSAQGQGGSSPLHF	TGCAGTGCACAAGGACAGGGAGGCAGTTCACCCCTCCACTTT
TRBJ2-7	TRBD2	once	TRBV7-9	CASSPGLAGNHEQYF	TGTGCCAGCAGTCCGGGACTAGCGGGAAACCACGAGCAGTACTTC
TRBJ2-3	NA	many	TRBV20-1	CSARGGDTQYF	TGCAGTGCTAGAGGTGGAGATACGCAGTATTTT
TRBJ2-5	TRBD2	many	TRBV7-2	CASSLPASGKLQETQYF	TGTGCCAGCAGCTTGCCGGCTAGCGGGAAACTCCAAGAGACCCAGTACTTC
TRBJ2-2	TRBD2	many	TRBV11-3	CASSSGGWRDTGELFF	TGTGCCAGCAGCTCCGGGGGGTGGCGAGACACCGGGGAGCTGTTTTTT
TRBJ2-2	NA	many	TRBV28	CASNQGPGDRAGELFF	TGTGCCAGCAACCAGGGGCCGGGTGACAGAGCCGGGGAGCTGTTTTTT
TRBJ1-4	NA	many	TRBV5-8	CASFTPGRTNEKLFF	TGTGCCAGCTTCACCCCCGGCCGAACTAATGAAAAACTGTTTTTT
TRBJ1-2	TRBD1	many	TRBV7-6	CASSLQPGQSDYGYTF	TGTGCCAGCAGCTTACAACCGGGACAGAGTGACTATGGCTACACCTTC
TRBJ2-5	NA	many	TRBV28	CASTPPGFLETQYF	TGTGCCAGCACTCCCCCAGGTTTTCTGGAGACCCAGTACTTC
TRBJ2-7	TRBD2	NA	TRBV29-1	CSVVGTNSYEQYF	TGCAGCGTTGTCGGGACTAACTCCTACGAGCAGTACTTC
TRBJ2-5	NA	NA	TRBV12-3/TRBV12-4	CASLGGTQETQYF	TGTGCCAGTCTGGGGGGCACACAAGAGACCCAGTACTTC
TRBJ2-1	TRBD2	few	TRBV7-9	CASSKGREDYNEQFF	TGTGCCAGCAGCAAGGGGCGGGAGGACTACAATGAGCAGTTCTTC
TRBJ1-1	NA	NA	TRBV20-1	CSARGANRRNTEAFF	TGCAGTGCTAGGGGGGCTAACAGGCGAAACACTGAAGCTTTCTTT
TRBJ1-4	NA	NA	TRBV24-1	CASQGGQVVNEKLFF	TGTGCCTCCCAAGGGGGTCAGGTGGTAAATGAAAAACTGTTTTTT